The present T cell receptor beta chain was sequenced within a study of monozygotic twins with inflammatory bowel disease. Study observations and caveats: Support was lacking for any single strong IBD-associated signal or clonotype. Among the T cells, different subtypes could not be distinguished. Those with IBD had lower TCRbeta diversity (inverse Simpson) than their healthy co-twins did.

As concerns this clonotype: The antigen is not known.

TCRdb processed the 5' RACE reads again and assigns one entry to each CDR3 protein, with no DNA. The sample table sets out more than 300,000 distinct CDR3 sequences. The sample was blood. This sequence was found in a human donor with ulcerative colitis or Crohn's disease, or a healthy co-twin of an affected twin (not recorded which).

CDR3 loop: CASSQRTNEETQYF. The chain combines TRBV3-1 with TRBJ2-5; as DNA is missing, the TRBD1 call by TCRdb cannot be tested. Germline lookup yields CDR1 LGHDT and CDR2 YNNKEL (reference sequence). The CDR3 length is 14 residues.